This is a list of T cell receptor beta chains from one sample in a study of CD8+ T cells in alopecia areata. Sequencing was performed with immunoSEQ multiplex PCR; in TCRdb, only in-frame clones are kept and a portion is missing. This repertoire shows around 140,000 clones, over 70% found once; its top ten account for about 16%. The sample here was CD8+ T cells sorted from blood, taken at week 0. These TCRs come from a human donor with alopecia areata. Each CDR3 is given with its conserved first and last residue. The D gene is left open where the match is weak. The listing skips clone size in some rows; elsewhere it reads once, few, many or a size class.

TRBD1	TRBV6-5	TRBJ1-2	-	CASSPGQGRGYTF	TGTGCCAGCAGCCCCGGACAGGGTAGAGGCTACACCTTC
TRBD1	TRBV29-1	TRBJ2-1	-	CSVEGQELSSYNEQFF	TGCAGCGTTGAGGGACAGGAACTAAGCTCCTACAATGAGCAGTTCTTC
-	TRBV4-1	TRBJ2-7	-	CASSPHRDTSYEQYF	TGCGCCAGCAGCCCCCACCGGGACACCTCCTACGAGCAGTACTTC
-	TRBV4-2	TRBJ1-3	-	CASSQGGTGNTIYF	TGTGCCAGCAGCCAAGGGGGTACTGGAAACACCATATATTTT
TRBD1	TRBV27	TRBJ1-1	-	CASSPGQGMNTEAFF	TGTGCCAGCAGTCCCGGACAGGGGATGAACACTGAAGCTTTCTTT
TRBD1	TRBV9	TRBJ2-2	-	CASSARDSYTGELFF	TGTGCCAGCAGCGCCCGGGACAGCTACACCGGGGAGCTGTTTTTT
-	TRBV7-8	TRBJ1-2	-	CASSLLGDGYTF	TGTGCCAGCAGCCTCCTAGGGGATGGCTACACCTTC
TRBD2	TRBV7-9	TRBJ2-2	-	CASSAGLEGGTGELFF	TGTGCCAGCAGCGCCGGACTAGAGGGAGGGACCGGGGAGCTGTTTTTT
TRBD2	TRBV27	TRBJ2-1	-	CASRPGLAGMDNEQFF	TGTGCCAGCAGACCGGGACTAGCGGGTATGGACAATGAGCAGTTCTTC
-	TRBV10-2	TRBJ1-5	-	CASTEGDQPQHF	TGCGCCAGCACCGAGGGGGATCAGCCCCAGCATTTT
TRBD1	TRBV12-5	TRBJ1-5	-	CASGELTGGSNQPQHF	TGTGCTAGTGGTGAACTAACAGGGGGGAGCAATCAGCCCCAGCATTTT
TRBD1	TRBV29-1	TRBJ1-2	-	CSVGTGVNYGYTF	TGCAGCGTTGGGACAGGGGTCAACTATGGCTACACCTTC
-	TRBV5-4	TRBJ1-1	-	CASSGGNEAFF	TGTGCCAGCAGCGGAGGGAATGAAGCTTTCTTT
TRBD2	TRBV27	TRBJ2-1	-	CASRLIASGGVNEQFF	TGTGCCAGCAGACTTATCGCTAGCGGGGGGGTTAATGAGCAGTTCTTC
-	TRBV6-5	TRBJ2-6	-	CASSYFLAGANVLTF	TGTGCCAGCAGTTACTTCTTGGCTGGGGCCAACGTCCTGACTTTC
-	TRBV27	TRBJ2-1	-	CASSLSAGKSYNEQFF	TGTGCCAGCAGTTTATCTGCAGGGAAGTCTTACAATGAGCAGTTCTTC
TRBD1	TRBV5-1	TRBJ2-7	-	CASSSPGTGTYEQYF	TGCGCCAGCAGCTCGCCCGGGACAGGGACCTACGAGCAGTACTTC
-	TRBV6-5	TRBJ1-1	-	CASSYTGKGTEAFF	TGTGCCAGCAGTTACACCGGTAAGGGGACTGAAGCTTTCTTT
-	TRBV6-4	TRBJ2-1	-	CASSDGSNEQFF	TGTGCCAGCAGTGACGGCTCCAATGAGCAGTTCTTC
TRBD1	TRBV6-5	TRBJ1-6	-	CASSYSWDRANSPLHF	TGTGCCAGCAGTTACTCGTGGGACAGGGCTAATTCACCCCTCCACTTT
-	TRBV19	TRBJ2-6	-	CASSISAAGANVLTF	TGTGCCAGTAGTATTAGTGCTGCTGGGGCCAACGTCCTGACTTTC
TRBD2	TRBV6-6	TRBJ2-1	-	CASSYGRGSGNEQFF	TGTGCCAGCAGTTATGGGCGGGGGTCGGGGAATGAGCAGTTCTTC
-	TRBV9	TRBJ2-7	once	CASSPLRASYEQYF	TGTGCCAGCAGCCCCCTGCGGGCGTCCTACGAGCAGTACTTC
TRBD1	TRBV5-6	TRBJ1-5	-	CASSLELQGADQPQHF	TGTGCCAGCAGCTTGGAGCTACAGGGGGCGGATCAGCCCCAGCATTTT
-	TRBV10-3	TRBJ2-1	-	CAISEQRGSYNEQFF	TGTGCCATCAGTGAGCAGCGAGGCTCCTACAATGAGCAGTTCTTC
-	TRBV13	TRBJ2-1	once	CASSLTYAGGEQFF	TGTGCCAGCAGCTTAACATACGCCGGGGGAGAGCAGTTCTTC
TRBD1	TRBV29-1	TRBJ1-4	-	CSVGGTGAPWDEKLFF	TGCAGCGTAGGGGGGACAGGGGCTCCGTGGGACGAAAAACTGTTTTTT
-	TRBV27	TRBJ1-1	-	CASSRDPNTEAFF	TGTGCCAGCTCCAGGGACCCGAACACTGAAGCTTTCTTT
-	TRBV29-1	TRBJ1-5	-	CSVSVGPQQPQHF	TGCAGCGTCTCCGTAGGGCCCCAGCAGCCCCAGCATTTT
-	TRBV5-1	TRBJ2-7	-	CASSSRGGYEQYF	TGCGCCAGCAGCTCCAGGGGGGGATACGAGCAGTACTTC
-	TRBV27	TRBJ1-2	-	CASSLSPSGPSDYGYTF	TGTGCCAGCAGTTTATCGCCATCAGGGCCCTCAGACTATGGCTACACCTTC
-	TRBV7-2	TRBJ2-7	-	CASSFYGGSSYEQYF	TGTGCCAGCAGCTTTTACGGGGGTTCTTCGTACGAGCAGTACTTC
-	TRBV4-1	TRBJ2-7	-	CASSQESGASYEQYF	TGCGCCAGCAGCCAAGAAAGCGGTGCCTCCTACGAGCAGTACTTC
-	TRBV6-5	TRBJ1-1	-	CASSVTKTEAFF	TGTGCCAGCAGTGTTACTAAAACCGAAGCTTTCTTT
-	TRBV7-9	TRBJ2-1	few	CASSFPLRISPYNEQFF	TGTGCCAGCAGCTTCCCCCTAAGAATATCTCCATACAATGAGCAGTTCTTC
-	TRBV9	TRBJ1-2	-	CASSVVDATGTGGYTF	TGTGCCAGCAGCGTAGTAGACGCTACCGGGACCGGGGGCTACACCTTC
-	TRBV5-1	TRBJ2-2	-	CASSLEVPSIDGELFF	TGCGCCAGCAGCTTGGAGGTACCCTCGATCGACGGGGAGCTGTTTTTT
-	TRBV27	TRBJ1-2	-	CASSLYGGRDGYTF	TGTGCCAGCAGTTTATATGGAGGGCGGGATGGCTACACCTTC
TRBD1	TRBV29-1	TRBJ2-7	-	CSVEGDRDTYEQYF	TGCAGCGTTGAAGGTGACAGGGACACCTACGAGCAGTACTTC
TRBD2	TRBV6-5	TRBJ2-1	once	CASSYSLAGDDEQFF	TGTGCCAGCAGTTACTCGCTAGCGGGGGACGATGAGCAGTTCTTC
-	TRBV30	TRBJ2-7	-	CAWGGPRSSYEQYF	TGTGCCTGGGGGGGACCGAGGAGCTCCTACGAGCAGTACTTC
-	TRBV7-9	TRBJ1-1	-	CASSYNPGAGTEAFF	TGTGCCAGCAGCTACAACCCAGGGGCTGGTACTGAAGCTTTCTTT
-	TRBV29-1	TRBJ2-7	-	CSVENGGEGSYEQYF	TGCAGCGTTGAAAATGGGGGCGAGGGCTCCTACGAGCAGTACTTC
TRBD1	TRBV5-1	TRBJ2-7	-	CASSGGTGGLTYEQYF	TGCGCCAGCAGCGGCGGGACAGGGGGCCTCACCTACGAGCAGTACTTC
TRBD1	TRBV2	TRBJ2-7	-	CASSRAGGYEQYF	TGTGCCAGCAGTAGAGCAGGGGGTTACGAGCAGTACTTC
-	TRBV11-2	TRBJ2-1	-	CASSLDRGGYNEQFF	TGTGCCAGCAGCTTAGATCGGGGCGGGTACAATGAGCAGTTCTTC
TRBD2	TRBV2	TRBJ2-1	-	CASNGLAELNEQFF	TGTGCCAGTAATGGACTAGCGGAGCTCAATGAGCAGTTCTTC
-	TRBV29-1	TRBJ2-2	-	CSVLSGTGELFF	TGCAGCGTTCTTTCTGGTACCGGGGAGCTGTTTTTT
-	TRBV4-1	TRBJ2-1	-	CASSQLTSNNEQFF	TGCGCCAGCAGCCAATTAACTAGTAACAATGAGCAGTTCTTC
TRBD1	TRBV6-5	TRBJ1-5	-	CASSWDSIQPQHF	TGTGCCAGCAGCTGGGACAGTATTCAGCCCCAGCATTTT
TRBD2	TRBV7-9	TRBJ2-5	-	CASSLPVGRVETQYF	TGTGCCAGCAGCTTACCGGTCGGGAGGGTAGAGACCCAGTACTTC
-	TRBV6-6	TRBJ2-7	-	CASSGSDRLYEQYF	TGTGCCAGCAGTGGAAGTGACAGGCTCTACGAGCAGTACTTC
-	TRBV29-1	TRBJ2-2	few	CSVTSLTESTGELFF	TGCAGCGTTACTTCACTAACGGAGAGCACCGGGGAGCTGTTTTTT
-	TRBV6-5	TRBJ2-3	-	CASIGGSTDTQYF	TGTGCCAGCATTGGAGGGAGCACAGATACGCAGTATTTT